This TCR beta chain was documented in a study of beta chain features in type 1 diabetes. Study overall: Patients looked much like healthy donors when it came to age, gender and cell yields.

The authors reverse transcribed all of the isolated RNA, so sequencing captured expressed TCRB transcripts. Assay used: immunoSEQ multiplex PCR; TCRdb lists only in-frame clones, some missing. The data hold some 360,000 clones, with around a tenth observed a single time. Every donor provided one heparinised blood draw, which averaged around 110 mL. Losses at the gene ends were 2 bases for V and 8 bases for J; bases not matched to a gene: 11. CDR1 is MGHRA and CDR2 is YSYEKL in the germline V gene. The CDR3 extends over 16 amino acids. Study-wide points: Within the patient group, naive, central memory and Treg TCRB repertoires appeared more similar to each other than within healthy donors. The study found moderately but significantly shorter TCRB CDR3s in all four CD4+ subsets of Type 1 diabetes patients. Researchers could not determine here whether HLA type influences TCRB rearrangement.

Only a few counts were recorded for this clone. Its antigen is as yet unknown. Sequenced sample: central memory CD4+ T cells from blood. This chain connects TRBV4-1 to TRBJ1-4; the match to TRBD1 covers 7 bases. This receptor was taken from a man aged 25 to 40 with type 1 diabetes. Here the CDR3 DNA reads TGCGCCAGCAGCCAAAGTGCCGGGACAGTAGGGGAAAAACTGTTTTTT. It codes for CASSQSAGTVGEKLFF.